This TCR beta chain comes out of a study of cytomegalovirus exposure and HLA in healthy donors. Study-level results: Association with HLA alleles at 0.05 false discovery rate was found for 15,000 or so TCR beta sequences in a later analysis. Follow-up analysis found HLA locus-dependent TCR association rates, highest for DRB1 and lowest for HLA-C. In an earlier analysis, about 87% or about 30%: the productive usage of most TCR beta V segments.

On this clone: Antigen: not known.

Looked up from germline, CDR1 is MNHNY and CDR2 is SVGAGI (reference sequence). The CDR3 has 15 amino acids. The V segment lost 5 bases and the J segment 9 bases; nucleotides outside the gene matches: 10. The study ran its PCR with 60 Vbeta and 13 Jbeta primers. Sequencing was performed with immunoSEQ multiplex PCR; in TCRdb, only in-frame clones are kept and a portion is missing. The sample includes approximately 300,000 clones, 70% to 90% of them seen just once. The source material was PBMCs. V is TRBV6-6 and J is TRBJ1-6, with 7 bases identical to TRBD1. This receptor was taken from a woman in her thirties or forties in good health and CMV-seropositive. As DNA, the CDR3 is TGTGCCAGCAGTATGCCCACAGGGGAGGTTTCACCCCTCCACTTT. Translating it yields CASSMPTGEVSPLHF.